These 26 T cell receptor beta chains were all obtained from the same sample, sequenced in a study of blood T cell repertoires in COVID-19 (dated by TCRdb to about 2020). Library prep was done by the immunoSEQ multiplex PCR assay. TCRdb took over this immuneACCESS table, retaining in-frame rearrangements with V and J assigned. Such tables are incomplete; in checked studies, under half of the missing clones stem from an unresolved V gene, and the remainder is unexplained. The sample table lists roughly 150,000 clones, over 85% of them with a count of one. The ten top clones hold roughly 2.1% of the sample. Sequencing was done on a sample of peripheral blood. These receptors were obtained from a woman aged 55-70 years with COVID-19, enrolled during active disease.

This chain joins TRBV5-4 and TRBJ2-2, with D tentatively TRBD1 (5 bases). With 4 bases removed from V and 5 bases from J, the gap between germline ends came to 15 bases. CDR3 length: 15 residues. From germline, CDR1 is SGHNT and CDR2 YYREEE (reference sequence). The CDR3 bases are TGTGCCAGCAGCACCGCCGAAAGGGGAACCGGGGAGCTGTTTTTT. Protein product: CASSTAERGTGELFF. The full variable domain, with the rest looked up from reference TRBV5-4 and TRBJ2-2, is ETGVTQSPTHLIKTRGQQVTLRCSSQSGHNTVSWYQQALGQGPQFIFQYYREEENGRGNFPPRFSGLQFPNYSSELNVNALELDDSALYLCASSTAERGTGELFFGEGSRLTVL.

The chain carries TRBV4-2 and TRBJ2-3, with 11 bases that match TRBD1. This CDR3 region has 17 residues. V lost 2 bases, J lost 4 bases, and 8 bases stayed unmatched. CDR1 LGHNA and CDR2 YNFKEQ come from the germline V gene. DNA for the CDR3: TGTGCCAGCAGCCAAATCTTGGGACAGGGGGGGTCAGATACGCAGTATTTT. Its translation is CASSQILGQGGSDTQYF.

This chain connects TRBV9 to TRBJ1-3, with TRBD1 as a possible D gene (6 bases). CDR1 and CDR2 (germline): SGDLS, YYNGEE. This CDR3 region has 19 residues. V was pared by 3 bases and J by 0 bases, with 22 bases between. CDR3 in DNA: TGTGCCAGCAGCGCCCTTACAGGGAACCGTCTAAACTCTGGAAACACCATATATTTT. It codes for CASSALTGNRLNSGNTIYF.

The rearrangement uses TRBV6-6 and TRBJ1-5, with D possibly matching TRBD1 (5 bases). The length of the CDR3 is 13 residues. Trimming took 7 bases from V and 5 from J, leaving 12 bases between them. Germline V gives CDR1 MNHNY, CDR2 SVGAGI (reference sequence). CDR3 sequence: CASTYGGDQPQHF. DNA for the CDR3: TGTGCCAGCACCTACGGGGGTGATCAGCCCCAGCATTTT.

CDR3 DNA sequence: TGTGCCAGCAGCCGAGGAGGGTACACTGAAGCTTTCTTT. It translates to CASSRGGYTEAFF. The chain is built from TRBV7-9 and TRBJ1-1, with D unresolved. The germline V gene has CDR1 SEHNR and CDR2 FQNEAQ (reference sequence). The CDR3 extends over 13 amino acids. The ends were cut back, 5 bases at V and 3 bases at J, with 10 bases in the middle.

This sequence joins TRBV2 and TRBJ1-6, with 7 bases fitting TRBD1. Losses at the gene ends were 6 bases for V and 7 bases for J; bases not matched to a gene: 6. CDR1 and CDR2 (germline): SNHLY, FYNNEI. This CDR3 region has 14 residues. This CDR3 reads CASSKGQRNSPLHF. CDR3 DNA: TGTGCCAGCAGCAAGGGACAGCGAAATTCACCCCTCCACTTT.

This clone came up a few times. The chain carries TRBV6-5 and TRBJ1-3; D may be TRBD1 (5 bases). The germline V gene has CDR1 MNHEY and CDR2 SVGAGI. V was shortened by 6 bases and J by 0 bases, with 9 bases between the two germline ends. CDR3 length: 14 amino acids. CDR3 residues: CASRDTRSGNTIYF. CDR3 sequence (DNA): TGTGCCAGCAGGGACACCCGCTCTGGAAACACCATATATTTT.

The chain has TRBV7-9 and TRBJ1-5; TRBD1 aligns across 9 bases. The CDR3 has 17 residues. V lost 5 bases, J lost 6 bases, and 14 bases stayed unmatched. The V gene's germline CDR1 is SEHNR and CDR2 FQNEAQ (reference sequence). CDR3 protein: CASSQGTGGIMFQPQHF. DNA of the CDR3: TGTGCCAGCAGCCAAGGTACAGGGGGCATAATGTTTCAGCCCCAGCATTTT. Together with reference TRBV7-9 and TRBJ1-5, the CDR3 gives the full variable domain: DTGVSQNPRHKITKRGQNVTFRCDPISEHNRLYWYRQTLGQGPEFLTYFQNEAQLEKSRLLSDRFSAERPKGSFSTLEIQRTEQGDSAMYLCASSQGTGGIMFQPQHFGDGTRLSIL.

The chain recombines TRBV3-1 (or the pseudogene TRBV3-2) with TRBJ2-1; 9 nucleotides match TRBD2. The germline gives CDR1 LGHDT, CDR2 YNNKEL (reference sequence). Trimming removed 3 bases from V and 8 bases from J; junction bases left unmatched: 20. The length of the CDR3 is 19 residues. In DNA form, the CDR3 reads TGTGCCAGCAGCCAGGCCCCATGGGTTCTAGCGGGGCGGTGGGATGAGCAGTTCTTC. Its protein is CASSQAPWVLAGRWDEQFF.

The chain recombines TRBV5-1 with TRBJ1-1, with D possibly matching TRBD1 (5 bases). The CDR3 runs 14 residues. V shed 0 bases and J shed 2 bases, with 8 bases lying between them. Germline V gives CDR1 SGHRS, CDR2 YFSETQ. This CDR3 is CASSLGGTNTEAFF. CDR3 nucleotide sequence: TGCGCCAGCAGCTTGGGGGGGACTAACACTGAAGCTTTCTTT.

The chain carries TRBV4-3 and TRBJ1-2; D is perhaps TRBD1 (6 bases). The CDR3 is 15 amino acids. Germline lookup yields CDR1 LGHNA and CDR2 YSLEER. Deletions cut 1 base from V and 4 bases from J, with 13 bases between. CDR3 DNA: TGCGCCAGCAGCCAAGGTACAGGGCCTCCCTATGGCTACACCTTC. Translating gives CASSQGTGPPYGYTF.

The table lists this clone with a count of one. V gene TRBV30 combines with J gene TRBJ1-1; 8 bases are a match to TRBD1. The V gene's germline CDR1 is GTSNPN and CDR2 SVGIG (reference sequence). This CDR3 comprises 12 residues. V lost 5 bases and J lost 2; bases outside the gene matches: 1. The CDR3 nucleotides are TGTGCCTGGGACAGGGGTAACACTGAAGCTTTCTTT. Its translation is CAWDRGNTEAFF.

This clone was observed a handful of times. The chain couples TRBV5-4 to TRBJ2-7, with D unclear. This CDR3 has 16 amino acids. Germline CDR1 SGHNT, CDR2 YYREEE (reference sequence). Trimming removed 4 bases at V and 0 bases at J, with 17 bases between. The CDR3 sequence: CASSREADTSSYEQYF. The DNA for the CDR3 is TGTGCCAGCAGCCGCGAGGCAGATACAAGCTCCTACGAGCAGTACTTC.

The V gene is TRBV5-6, the J gene TRBJ2-5, with D possibly being TRBD1 (5 bases). Germline lookup yields CDR1 SGHDT and CDR2 YYEEEE. Between the trimmed V and J ends, which lost 2 bases and 1 base, there was a span of 9 bases. The CDR3 length is 14 residues. The CDR3 nucleotides are TGTGCCAGCAGCTTCGTAGGGGCCCAAGAGACCCAGTACTTC. Its translation: CASSFVGAQETQYF.

The rearrangement joins TRBV6-2 or TRBV6-3 to TRBJ1-1; D perhaps matches TRBD1 (6 bases). The germline CDR1 and CDR2 sequences are MNHEY and SVGEGT. The V end lost 6 bases, the J end lost 9 bases, and 11 bases lay between the germline ends. This CDR3 spans 11 amino acids. Here the CDR3 DNA reads TGTGCCAGCAGCGAAGACAGGAAAGCTTTCTTT. Residues: CASSEDRKAFF.

The chain couples TRBV25-1 to TRBJ1-3, with D possibly matching TRBD1 (6 bases). V was trimmed by 2 bases and J by 0 bases, leaving 11 bases between them. CDR1 and CDR2 from the germline V gene are MGHDK and SYGVNS. The CDR3 covers 16 residues. CDR3 region: CASSENRVHSGNTIYF. The CDR3 coding sequence is TGTGCCAGCAGTGAAAACAGGGTCCACTCTGGAAACACCATATATTTT.

In this sample, this clone turned up once. The rearrangement joins TRBV9 to TRBJ1-2, with D uncertain. V gave up 0 bases and J gave up 7 bases, with 13 bases separating them. CDR3 length: 14 amino acids. Germline values: CDR1 SGDLS, CDR2 YYNGEE. The CDR3 DNA reads TGTGCCAGCAGCGTAGACTCCCGAGAGGGTGGCTACACCTTC. Its protein is CASSVDSREGGYTF.

The V gene is TRBV5-4, the J gene TRBJ2-1; D call uncertain. There are 13 residues in the CDR3. Per germline, CDR1 SGHNT and CDR2 YYREEE (reference sequence). V gave up 0 bases and J gave up 7 bases, with 8 bases separating them. The CDR3: CASSLVQKNEQFF. DNA for the CDR3: TGTGCCAGCAGCTTGGTACAGAAAAATGAGCAGTTCTTC.

The rearrangement links TRBV7-2 to TRBJ1-1; 8 bases fit TRBD1. This CDR3 has 16 residues. The V gene's germline CDR1 is SGHTA and CDR2 FQGNSA. V lost 5 bases to trimming and J lost 0 bases; unmatched junction nucleotides: 8. CDR3 sequence reads: CASSTGTGPMNTEAFF. Here the CDR3 DNA reads TGTGCCAGCAGCACCGGGACAGGCCCCATGAACACTGAAGCTTTCTTT. Together with reference TRBV7-2 and TRBJ1-1, the CDR3 gives the full variable domain: GAGVSQSPSNKVTEKGKDVELRCDPISGHTALYWYRQSLGQGLEFLIYFQGNSAPDKSGLPSDRFSAERTGGSVSTLTIQRTQQEDSAVYLCASSTGTGPMNTEAFFGQGTRLTVV.

CDR3 in amino acids: CASSLGGSSGANVLTF. The CDR3 DNA reads TGTGCCAGCAGCTTGGGCGGAAGCTCTGGGGCCAACGTCCTGACTTTC. The V and J genes are TRBV5-4 and TRBJ2-6; D remains unclear. The CDR3 runs 16 residues. V was clipped by 0 bases and J by 0 bases, with 7 bases between them. In germline, CDR1 is SGHNT, CDR2 YYREEE (reference sequence).

This clone is labeled large. The V call is TRBV25-1, the J call TRBJ2-1; D uncertain. Trimming stripped 3 bases from V and 9 bases from J, with 6 bases between. The CDR3 loop spans 11 amino acids. Germline CDR1 reads MGHDK; CDR2 reads SYGVNS. CDR3 in amino acids: CASSDNIEQFF. CDR3 nucleotide sequence: TGTGCCAGCAGTGACAACATTGAGCAGTTCTTC.

The chain links TRBV6-5 to TRBJ2-1; 14 positions match TRBD2. Trimming took 4 bases from V and 7 from J; bases not matched to a gene: 6. This CDR3 region has 16 residues. CDR1 and CDR2 (germline): MNHEY, SVGAGI. For the CDR3, the DNA is TGTGCCAGCAGTTGGGCGACTAGCGGGGGGGCAAATGAGCAGTTCTTC. As protein: CASSWATSGGANEQFF.

The J gene is TRBJ1-1, the V gene TRBV3-1 (or the pseudogene TRBV3-2); 7 bases agree with TRBD1. The germline V gene has CDR1 LGHDT and CDR2 YNNKEL (reference sequence). V lost 2 bases to trimming and J lost 2 bases; unmatched junction nucleotides: 8. The CDR3 runs to 16 residues. In DNA, the CDR3 is TGTGCCAGCAGCCAATTCTTCGGGACAGCAAACACTGAAGCTTTCTTT. Translated, it gives CASSQFFGTANTEAFF.

The J gene is TRBJ1-2, the V gene TRBV7-8; a weak D match, TRBD1 (6 bases). V shed 5 bases and J shed 7 bases, with 17 bases lying between them. Germline values: CDR1 SGHVS, CDR2 FQNEAQ. This CDR3 comprises 14 residues. CDR3 nucleotide sequence: TGTGCCAGCAGCCCTCAAAGGGGGGGCGGTGGCTACACCTTC. Its translation: CASSPQRGGGGYTF.

The V call is TRBV30, the J call TRBJ2-3, with TRBD2 matching over 8 bases. J lost 3 bases, V lost 3 bases, and 5 bases had no gene match. The V gene's germline CDR1 is GTSNPN and CDR2 SVGIG (reference sequence). The CDR3 has 14 amino acids. The CDR3, as DNA: TGTGCCTGGAGCAGCGGGGGAGATACAGATACGCAGTATTTT. Its protein is CAWSSGGDTDTQYF.

This clone turned up a few times. The J gene is TRBJ1-1, the V gene TRBV6-5, with TRBD1 matching over 8 bases. V dropped 2 bases and J dropped 6; count of bases not matched to a gene: 2. The germline V gene encodes CDR1 MNHEY and CDR2 SVGAGI. This CDR3 comprises 13 residues. CDR3 in amino acids: CASSYATGAEAFF. For the CDR3, the DNA is TGTGCCAGCAGTTACGCGACAGGGGCTGAAGCTTTCTTT.